This is a list of T cell receptor beta chains from one sample in a study of blood T cell repertoires in COVID-19. TCRdb's table, derived via immunoSEQ multiplex PCR, lists solely in-frame clones and lacks some. The sample has more than 250,000 clones; more than 75% are singletons. The sample taken for sequencing was PBMCs or T cells enriched from blood (not recorded which). The receptors shown here come from a woman under 40 who had recovered from COVID-19. The CDR3 runs from the conserved cysteine through the conserved F or W. Each record gives: V gene, J gene, clone size, D gene, CDR3 DNA, CDR3 protein. D genes are given only for firm matches. Rows give clone size only sometimes, using once, few, many, or a class for an expanded clone.

>TRBV6-2/TRBV6-3|TRBJ2-4|few|TRBD2
TGTGCCAGCAGTTACTCGCCTAGCGGGCTACCAAACATTCAGTACTTC
CASSYSPSGLPNIQYF
>TRBV27|TRBJ1-6|once|-
TGTGCCAGCAGTTTGCTACAGGGCGGGAATTCACCCCTCCACTTT
CASSLLQGGNSPLHF
>TRBV7-9|TRBJ1-1|few|-
TGTGCCAGCAGCTCTCTACCCACTGAAGCTTTCTTT
CASSSLPTEAFF
>TRBV2|TRBJ1-5|-|TRBD1
TGTGCCAGCAGTTGGACAGGGACGGATCAGCCCCAGCATTTT
CASSWTGTDQPQHF
>TRBV2|TRBJ1-2|-|-
TGTGCCAGCATCTTAGGAACAGGGTGGGTTGGCTACACCTTC
CASILGTGWVGYTF
>TRBV29-1|TRBJ2-1|-|TRBD1
TGCAGCGCCGATCGGGACAGGACCTACAATGAGCAGTTCTTC
CSADRDRTYNEQFF
>TRBV7-3|TRBJ2-1|once|-
TGTGCCAGCAGCTTAGCGGGGGCGTACAATGAGCAGTTCTTC
CASSLAGAYNEQFF
>TRBV5-1|TRBJ2-3|-|TRBD1
TGCGCCACCACGGGACAGGGTAGCACAGATACGCAGTATTTT
CATTGQGSTDTQYF
>TRBV3-1/TRBV3-2|TRBJ1-1|-|-
TGTGCCAGCAGCCAACCGGGGGTATCCACTGAAGCTTTCTTT
CASSQPGVSTEAFF
>TRBV12-5|TRBJ1-4|-|-
TGTGCTAGTGGTTTGGTAATCCGGGGATCGGATAATGAAAAACTGTTTTTT
CASGLVIRGSDNEKLFF
>TRBV28|TRBJ2-7|-|-
TGTGCCAGCAGTTTAGGCAGGGGCGACTCCTACGAGCAGTACTTC
CASSLGRGDSYEQYF
>TRBV5-1|TRBJ1-3|-|-
TGCGCCAGCAGCTTGCAGGGTTCTGGAAACACCATATATTTT
CASSLQGSGNTIYF
>TRBV2|TRBJ1-2|-|-
TGTGCCAGCAGGGGAGGGGGTGGCTACACCTTC
CASRGGGGYTF
>TRBV18|TRBJ1-1|-|-
TGTGCCAGCTCACTAGGGACTCCCAGTCAGACTGAAGCTTTCTTT
CASSLGTPSQTEAFF
>TRBV15|TRBJ1-1|-|-
TGTGCCACCAGCAGGAGACACAAGAACACTGAAGCTTTCTTT
CATSRRHKNTEAFF
>TRBV19|TRBJ1-2|-|TRBD1
TGTGCCAGTAGTCTCGGGACAGGGGGGAGAAACTATGGCTACACCTTC
CASSLGTGGRNYGYTF
>TRBV7-9|TRBJ1-4|once|-
TGTGCCAGCAGCCCCCCCTCGGGAAAACTGTTTTTT
CASSPPSGKLFF
>TRBV7-9|TRBJ1-6|few|-
TGTGCCAGCAGCTTCCAAGAGTCACCCCTCCACTTT
CASSFQESPLHF
>TRBV5-4|TRBJ2-1|-|TRBD2
TGTGCCAGCAGCTCACTAGCGGGGGGGTACGATGAGCAGTTCTTC
CASSSLAGGYDEQFF
>TRBV10-3|TRBJ2-7|-|-
TGTGCCATCAGTGAGTCAACCGGGGACTCCTACGAGCAGTACTTC
CAISESTGDSYEQYF
>TRBV20-1|TRBJ1-1|-|-
TGCAGTGCTAGTAGGGCAGGAAGAGGGTCTGAAGCTTTCTTT
CSASRAGRGSEAFF
>TRBV7-9|TRBJ2-5|-|-
TGTGCCAGCAACGGGGACATCCAAGAGACCCAGTACTTC
CASNGDIQETQYF
>TRBV2|TRBJ2-5|-|TRBD1
TGTGCCAGCTTAGACAGGGACAGGGAGACCCAGTACTTC
CASLDRDRETQYF
>TRBV6-5|TRBJ1-1|-|TRBD1
TGTGCCAGCAGGATTGAAGGACAGGAGAACACTGAAGCTTTCTTT
CASRIEGQENTEAFF
>TRBV4-2|TRBJ1-4|-|-
TGTGCCAGCAGCCAAGATCAAACAGGGAATGAAAAACTGTTTTTT
CASSQDQTGNEKLFF
>TRBV11-2|TRBJ1-3|once|-
TGTGCCAGCAGCTCTTACAGGGAATGGGCTGGAAACACCATATATTTT
CASSSYREWAGNTIYF
>TRBV18|TRBJ2-2|-|-
TGTGCCAGCTCACCACGCCAGGGGAAGGTTGGGGAGCTGTTTTTT
CASSPRQGKVGELFF
>TRBV19|TRBJ2-5|-|-
TGTGCCAGTAGTATAGCGGGACTGAGTGAGACCCAGTACTTC
CASSIAGLSETQYF
>TRBV19|TRBJ1-1|-|TRBD1
TGTGCCAGCCGTGTCAGGGACAGGAGCACTGAAGCTTTCTTT
CASRVRDRSTEAFF
>TRBV19|TRBJ1-2|-|-
TGTGCCAGTAGTATAGATGTACAGGGATATGGCTACACCTTC
CASSIDVQGYGYTF
>TRBV27|TRBJ2-5|-|-
TGTGCCAGCAGTCGAAACCCATCGACTCAATCACTTAACTTC
CASSRNPSTQSLNF
>TRBV7-9|TRBJ1-2|-|TRBD1
TGTGCCAGCAGCTTAACGGGACAGGGGTATGGCTACACCTTC
CASSLTGQGYGYTF
>TRBV6-5|TRBJ2-1|-|TRBD2
TGTGCCAGCAGCCACACTAGCGGGGGAGTCAGTGAGCAGTTCTTC
CASSHTSGGVSEQFF
>TRBV5-1|TRBJ2-2|-|TRBD1
TGCGCCAGCAGCTTTATTCAGGGGGCGAACACCGGGGAGCTGTTTTTT
CASSFIQGANTGELFF
>TRBV5-6|TRBJ2-7|-|TRBD1
TGTGCCAGCAGCTTTCCAGGGGGTCTAGGAGAGCAGTACTTC
CASSFPGGLGEQYF
>TRBV5-1|TRBJ2-3|-|TRBD2
TGCGCCAGCAGCTTGGCCTCGCTAGCGGGGGCCGTCGGGCAGTATTTT
CASSLASLAGAVGQYF
>TRBV27|TRBJ2-2|-|-
TGTGCCAGCAACAGTCCCGCGAACACCGGGGAGCTGTTTTTT
CASNSPANTGELFF
>TRBV19|TRBJ1-2|-|-
TGTGCCAGTAGTATAGCTTCAGGGAGGAATGGCTACACCTTC
CASSIASGRNGYTF
>TRBV6-4|TRBJ2-1|-|TRBD2
TGTGCCAGCAGTGAAGCGGGGGGGCATGATGAGCAGTTCTTC
CASSEAGGHDEQFF
>TRBV1|TRBJ1-1|-|-
TGCACCAGCAGCCAGGCGAGACAAGTGAACACTGAAGCTTTCTTT
CTSSQARQVNTEAFF
>TRBV5-1|TRBJ1-4|few|-
TGCGCCAGCAGCAGGGGAACTAATGAAAAACTGTTTTTT
CASSRGTNEKLFF
>TRBV25-1|TRBJ2-5|-|-
TGTGCCAGCAGTGTTCAGGGGCTGGGGACCCAGTACTTC
CASSVQGLGTQYF
>TRBV3-1/TRBV3-2|TRBJ1-4|few|-
TGTGCCAGCAGCCAAGTGGACAGACCGGGGCAAGCAACTAATGAAAAACTGTTTTTT
CASSQVDRPGQATNEKLFF
>TRBV5-1|TRBJ1-1|-|TRBD1
TGCGCCAGCAGCCAAAAGGGACAGGGTTCTGAAGCTTTCTTT
CASSQKGQGSEAFF
>TRBV30|TRBJ1-1|-|-
TGTGCCTGGAGTGTAGGAGGGGTAGCTTTCTTT
CAWSVGGVAFF
>TRBV6-1|TRBJ2-5|-|TRBD2
TGTGCCAGCAGTGAAGCGATTAGCGGGGGGGCCCAAGAGACCCAGTACTTC
CASSEAISGGAQETQYF
>TRBV20-1|TRBJ1-1|-|-
TGCAGTGCTGGGAGGAACACTGAAGCTTTCTTT
CSAGRNTEAFF